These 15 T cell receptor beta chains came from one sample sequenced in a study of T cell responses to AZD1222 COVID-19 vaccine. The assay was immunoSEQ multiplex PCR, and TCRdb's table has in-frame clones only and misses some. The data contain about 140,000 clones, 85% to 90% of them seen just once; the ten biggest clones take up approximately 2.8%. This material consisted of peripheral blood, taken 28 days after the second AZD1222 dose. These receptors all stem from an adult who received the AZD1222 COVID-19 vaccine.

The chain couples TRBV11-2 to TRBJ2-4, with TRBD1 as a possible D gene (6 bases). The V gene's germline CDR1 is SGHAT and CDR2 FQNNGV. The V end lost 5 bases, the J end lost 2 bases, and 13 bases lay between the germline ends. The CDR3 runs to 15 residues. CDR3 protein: CASSRLGQPKNIQYF. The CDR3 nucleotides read TGTGCCAGCAGCCGACTCGGACAGCCCAAAAACATTCAGTACTTC. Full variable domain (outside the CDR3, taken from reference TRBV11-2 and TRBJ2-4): EAGVAQSPRYKIIEKRQSVAFWCNPISGHATLYWYQQILGQGPKLLIQFQNNGVVDDSQLPKDRFSAERLKGVDSTLKIQPAKLEDSAVYLCASSRLGQPKNIQYFGAGTRLSVL.

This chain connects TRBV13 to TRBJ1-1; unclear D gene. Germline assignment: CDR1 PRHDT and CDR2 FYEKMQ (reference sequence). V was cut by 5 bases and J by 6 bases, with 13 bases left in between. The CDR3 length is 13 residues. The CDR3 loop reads CASSPRPAAEAFF. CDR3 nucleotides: TGTGCCAGCAGCCCCCGACCAGCGGCTGAAGCTTTCTTT.

CDR3 residues: CASSIIIATDEAFF. In DNA, the CDR3 is TGTGCCAGTAGTATAATTATTGCGACAGATGAAGCTTTCTTT. V usage is TRBV19 and J usage is TRBJ1-1, with D tentatively TRBD1 (5 bases). V was clipped by 2 bases and J by 7 bases, with 14 bases between them. The CDR3 is made up of 14 amino acids. Germline V gene lookup returns CDR1 LNHDA and CDR2 SQIVND (reference sequence).

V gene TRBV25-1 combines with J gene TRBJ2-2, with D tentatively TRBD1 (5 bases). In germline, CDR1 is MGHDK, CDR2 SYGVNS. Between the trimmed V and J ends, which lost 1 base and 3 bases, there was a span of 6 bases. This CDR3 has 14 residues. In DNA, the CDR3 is TGTGCCAGCAGTGAATTCAGGGACACCGGGGAGCTGTTTTTT. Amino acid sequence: CASSEFRDTGELFF.

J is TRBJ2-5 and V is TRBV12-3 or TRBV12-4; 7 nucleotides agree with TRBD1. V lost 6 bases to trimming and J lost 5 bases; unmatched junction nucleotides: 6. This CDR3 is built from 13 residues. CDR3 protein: CASSPTGVETQYF. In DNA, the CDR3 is TGTGCCAGCAGCCCAACAGGGGTGGAGACCCAGTACTTC.

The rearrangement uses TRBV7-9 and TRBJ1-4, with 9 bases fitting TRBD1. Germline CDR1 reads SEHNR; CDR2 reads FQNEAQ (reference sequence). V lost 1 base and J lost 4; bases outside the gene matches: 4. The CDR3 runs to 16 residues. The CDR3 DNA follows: TGTGCCAGCAGCTTAGGGGACAGGGATATTAATGAAAAACTGTTTTTT. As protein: CASSLGDRDINEKLFF. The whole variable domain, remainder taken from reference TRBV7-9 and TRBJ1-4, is DTGVSQNPRHKITKRGQNVTFRCDPISEHNRLYWYRQTLGQGPEFLTYFQNEAQLEKSRLLSDRFSAERPKGSFSTLEIQRTEQGDSAMYLCASSLGDRDINEKLFFGSGTQLSVL.

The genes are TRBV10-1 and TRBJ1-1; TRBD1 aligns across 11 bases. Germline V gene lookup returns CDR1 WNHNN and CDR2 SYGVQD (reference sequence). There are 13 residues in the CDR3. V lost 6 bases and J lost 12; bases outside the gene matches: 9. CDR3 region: CASSPGQGALTFF. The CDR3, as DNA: TGCGCCAGCAGCCCCGGACAGGGGGCGCTGACTTTCTTT.

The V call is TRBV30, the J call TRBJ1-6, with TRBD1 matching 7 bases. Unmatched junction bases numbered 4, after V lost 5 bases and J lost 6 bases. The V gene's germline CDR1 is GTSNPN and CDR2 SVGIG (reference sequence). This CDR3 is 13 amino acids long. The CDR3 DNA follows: TGTGCCTGGGCGACAGGGACTAATTCACCCCTCCACTTT. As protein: CAWATGTNSPLHF.

The chain's CDR3 is CASGLGVINEKLFF. Here the CDR3 DNA reads TGTGCCAGCGGCCTTGGTGTGATTAATGAAAAACTGTTTTTT. The chain links TRBV7-9 to TRBJ1-4; D uncertain. CDR1 is SEHNR, CDR2 FQNEAQ, per germline (reference sequence). The CDR3 consists of 14 residues. Trimming removed 8 bases at V and 4 bases at J, with 14 bases between.

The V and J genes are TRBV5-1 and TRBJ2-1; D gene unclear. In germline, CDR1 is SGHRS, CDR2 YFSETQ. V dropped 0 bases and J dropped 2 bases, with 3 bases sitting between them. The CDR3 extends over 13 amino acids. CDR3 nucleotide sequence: TGCGCCAGCAGCTTGGACACCTACAATGAGCAGTTCTTC. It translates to CASSLDTYNEQFF. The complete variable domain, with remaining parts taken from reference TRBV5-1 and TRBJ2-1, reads KAGVTQTPRYLIKTRGQQVTLSCSPISGHRSVSWYQQTPGQGLQFLFEYFSETQRNKGNFPGRFSGRQFSNSRSEMNVSTLELGDSALYLCASSLDTYNEQFFGPGTRLTVL.

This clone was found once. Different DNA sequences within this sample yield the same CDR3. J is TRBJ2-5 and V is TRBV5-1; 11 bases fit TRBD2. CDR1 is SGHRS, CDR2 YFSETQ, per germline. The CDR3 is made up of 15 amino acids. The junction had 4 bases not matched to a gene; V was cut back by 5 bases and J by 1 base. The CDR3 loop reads CASRPTSGGQETQYF. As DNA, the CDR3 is TGCGCCAGCAGGCCCACTAGCGGGGGCCAAGAGACCCAGTACTTC.

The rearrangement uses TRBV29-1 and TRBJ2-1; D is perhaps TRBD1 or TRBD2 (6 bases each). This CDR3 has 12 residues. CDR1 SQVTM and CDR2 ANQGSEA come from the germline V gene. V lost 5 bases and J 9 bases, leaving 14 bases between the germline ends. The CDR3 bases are TGCAGCGTTAGAGAGGGGGGTATTGAGCAGTTCTTC. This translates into CSVREGGIEQFF.

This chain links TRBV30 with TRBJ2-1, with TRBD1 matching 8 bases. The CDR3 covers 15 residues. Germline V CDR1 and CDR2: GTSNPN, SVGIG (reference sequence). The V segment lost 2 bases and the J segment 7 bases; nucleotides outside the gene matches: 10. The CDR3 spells CAWSTDREFMNEQFF. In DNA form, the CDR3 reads TGTGCCTGGAGTACGGACAGGGAATTTATGAATGAGCAGTTCTTC.

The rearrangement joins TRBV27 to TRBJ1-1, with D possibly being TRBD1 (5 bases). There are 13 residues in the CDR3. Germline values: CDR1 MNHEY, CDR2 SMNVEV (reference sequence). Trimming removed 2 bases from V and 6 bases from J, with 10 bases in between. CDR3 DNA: TGTGCCAGCAGTTTAAGGGGCTCCGCTGAAGCTTTCTTT. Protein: CASSLRGSAEAFF.

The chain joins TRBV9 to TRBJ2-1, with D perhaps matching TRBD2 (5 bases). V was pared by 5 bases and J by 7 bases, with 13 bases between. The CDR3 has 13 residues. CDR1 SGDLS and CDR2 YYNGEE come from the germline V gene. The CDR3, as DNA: TGTGCCAGCAGTTCGGGAATGAGTAATGAGCAGTTCTTC. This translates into CASSSGMSNEQFF. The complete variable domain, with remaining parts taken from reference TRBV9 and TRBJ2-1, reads DSGVTQTPKHLITATGQRVTLRCSPRSGDLSVYWYQQSLDQGLQFLIQYYNGEERAKGNILERFSAQQFPDLHSELNLSSLELGDSALYFCASSSGMSNEQFFGPGTRLTVL.